Detailed here is one TCR beta chain. The antigen remains unidentified. The data belong to a study of regulatory T cells in long-lasting Graves disease. Overall study results and limits: Samples came from peripheral blood alone, without thyroid tissue. For persistent Graves' patients, TCR diversity was lower than for newly diagnosed ones.

Arm-PCR of CDR3 regions with iRepertoire HTBI primers generated TCR beta libraries. Each CDR3 protein gets one entry after TCRdb re-called the multiplex PCR reads with MiXCR. The sample holds 400,000 to 500,000 distinct CDR3 sequences; roughly 15% are singletons and the top ten take roughly 7.7%. Trimming removed 3 bases at V and 0 bases at J, with 9 bases between. The CDR3 has 15 amino acids. The germline V gene has CDR1 LNHDA and CDR2 SQIVND (reference sequence). The time point is: newly diagnosed GD, antithyroid drugs for less than 3 months. PBMC RNA served as the TCR library source. Peripheral blood, at nine milliliters, went into EDTA tubes. These data were also filed under a second study, of T cells in Graves' hyperthyroidism and ophthalmopathy.

The sample here was peripheral blood mononuclear cells (PBMCs), taken at new diagnosis, from a patient treated with antithyroid drugs. The rearrangement uses TRBV19 and TRBJ1-5, with D uncertain. The origin of this receptor is a woman in her thirties or forties with Graves disease. CDR3 protein: CASSIGRNSNQPQHF. CDR3 DNA: TGTGCCAGTAGTATTGGGAGAAATAGCAATCAGCCCCAGCATTTT.